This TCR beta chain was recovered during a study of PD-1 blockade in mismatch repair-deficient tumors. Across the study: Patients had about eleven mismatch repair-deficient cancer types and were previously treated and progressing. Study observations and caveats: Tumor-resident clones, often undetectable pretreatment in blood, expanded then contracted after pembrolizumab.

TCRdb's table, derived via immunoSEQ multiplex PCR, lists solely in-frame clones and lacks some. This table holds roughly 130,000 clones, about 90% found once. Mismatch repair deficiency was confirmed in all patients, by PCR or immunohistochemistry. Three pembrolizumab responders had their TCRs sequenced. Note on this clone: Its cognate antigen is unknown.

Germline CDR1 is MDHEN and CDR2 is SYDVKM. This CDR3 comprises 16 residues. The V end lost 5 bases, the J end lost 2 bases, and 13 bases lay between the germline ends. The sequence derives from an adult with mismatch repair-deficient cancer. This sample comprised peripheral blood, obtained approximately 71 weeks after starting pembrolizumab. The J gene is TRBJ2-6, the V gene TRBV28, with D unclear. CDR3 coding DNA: TGTGCCAGCAGTCCCCGGACGGTCCCTGGGGCCAACGTCCTGACTTTC. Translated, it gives CASSPRTVPGANVLTF.